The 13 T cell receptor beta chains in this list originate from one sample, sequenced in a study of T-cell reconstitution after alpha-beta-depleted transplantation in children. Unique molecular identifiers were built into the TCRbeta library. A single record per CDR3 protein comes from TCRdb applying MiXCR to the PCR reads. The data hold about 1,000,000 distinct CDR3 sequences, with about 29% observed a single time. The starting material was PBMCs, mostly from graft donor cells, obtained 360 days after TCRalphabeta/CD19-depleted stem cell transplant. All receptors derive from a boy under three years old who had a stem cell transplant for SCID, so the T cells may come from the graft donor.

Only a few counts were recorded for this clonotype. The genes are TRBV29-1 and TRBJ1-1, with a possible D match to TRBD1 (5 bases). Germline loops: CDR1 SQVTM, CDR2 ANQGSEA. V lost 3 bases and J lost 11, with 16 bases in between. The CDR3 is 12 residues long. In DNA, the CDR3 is TGCAGCGTTGAGGAAGCAGGGAGGACGGCTTTCTTT. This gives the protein CSVEEAGRTAFF.

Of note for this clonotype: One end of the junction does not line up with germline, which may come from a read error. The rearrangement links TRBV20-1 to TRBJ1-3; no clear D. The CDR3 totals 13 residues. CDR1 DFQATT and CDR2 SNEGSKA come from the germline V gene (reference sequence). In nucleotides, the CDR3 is TGCAGTGCTAGCGGCCACATAGGAAACAACATATATTTT. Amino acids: CSASGHIGNNIYF.

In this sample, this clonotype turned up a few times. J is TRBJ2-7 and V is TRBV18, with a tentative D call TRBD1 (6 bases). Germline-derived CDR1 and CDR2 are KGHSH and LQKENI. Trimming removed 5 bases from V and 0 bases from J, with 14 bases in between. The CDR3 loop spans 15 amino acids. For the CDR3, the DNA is TGTGCCAGCTCAGCAGGGGCGTTCAGCTCCTACGAGCAGTACTTC. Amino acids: CASSAGAFSSYEQYF.

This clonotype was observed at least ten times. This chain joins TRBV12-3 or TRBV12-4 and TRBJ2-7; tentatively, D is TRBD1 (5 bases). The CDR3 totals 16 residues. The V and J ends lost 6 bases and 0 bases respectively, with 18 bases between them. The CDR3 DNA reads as TGTGCCAGCAGGTTATCAACAGGATCCAGCTCCTACGAGCAGTACTTC. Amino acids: CASRLSTGSSSYEQYF.

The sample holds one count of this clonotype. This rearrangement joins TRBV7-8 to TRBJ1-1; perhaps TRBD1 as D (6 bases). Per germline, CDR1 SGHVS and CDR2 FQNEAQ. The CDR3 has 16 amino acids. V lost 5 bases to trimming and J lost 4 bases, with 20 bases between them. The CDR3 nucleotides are TGTGCCAGCAGCGCCCCCAAAAAGACAGGTGGCACTGAAGCTTTCTTT. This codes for CASSAPKKTGGTEAFF.

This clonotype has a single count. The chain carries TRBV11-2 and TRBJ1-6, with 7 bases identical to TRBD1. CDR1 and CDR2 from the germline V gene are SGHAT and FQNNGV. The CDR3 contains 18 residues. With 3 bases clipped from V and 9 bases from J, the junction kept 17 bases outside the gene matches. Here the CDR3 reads CASSLFGFRDSGFSPLHF. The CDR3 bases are TGTGCCAGCAGCTTGTTTGGTTTCCGGGACAGTGGATTTTCACCCCTCCACTTT.

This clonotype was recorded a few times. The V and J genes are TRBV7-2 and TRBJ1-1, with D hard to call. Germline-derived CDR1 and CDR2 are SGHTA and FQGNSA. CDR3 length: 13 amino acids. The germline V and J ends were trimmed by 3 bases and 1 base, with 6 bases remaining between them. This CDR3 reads CASSFWQNTEAFF. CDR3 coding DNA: TGTGCCAGCAGCTTCTGGCAGAACACTGAAGCTTTCTTT.

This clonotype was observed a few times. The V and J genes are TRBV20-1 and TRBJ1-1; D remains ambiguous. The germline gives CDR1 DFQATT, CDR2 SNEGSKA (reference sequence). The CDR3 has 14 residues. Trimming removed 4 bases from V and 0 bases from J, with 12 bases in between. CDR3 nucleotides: TGCAGTGCTACAAGGGCCCCCTTGAACACTGAAGCTTTCTTT. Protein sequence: CSATRAPLNTEAFF.

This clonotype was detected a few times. The CDR3 DNA sequence: TGTGCCAGCAGCTTTGACAGGGGGACTGATCAGCCCCAGCATTTT. Translating it yields CASSFDRGTDQPQHF. This chain links TRBV7-9 with TRBJ1-5, with 9 bases lining up with TRBD1. The CDR3 length is 15 residues. Trimming at V came to 3 bases and at J to 5 bases, leaving 5 bases not matched to a gene. Germline values: CDR1 SEHNR, CDR2 FQNEAQ (reference sequence).

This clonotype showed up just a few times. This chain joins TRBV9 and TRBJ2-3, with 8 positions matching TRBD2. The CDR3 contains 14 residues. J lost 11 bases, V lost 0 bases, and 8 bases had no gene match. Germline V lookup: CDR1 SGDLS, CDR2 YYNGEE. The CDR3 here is CASSVADLAGGQYF. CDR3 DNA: TGTGCCAGCAGCGTAGCCGACCTGGCGGGGGGGCAGTATTTT.

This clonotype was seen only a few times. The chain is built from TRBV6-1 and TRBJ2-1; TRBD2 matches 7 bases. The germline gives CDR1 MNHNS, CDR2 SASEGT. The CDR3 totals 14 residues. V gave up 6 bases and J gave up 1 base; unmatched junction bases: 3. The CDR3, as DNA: TGTGCCAGCAGACTAGCGATATCCTACAATGAGCAGTTCTTC. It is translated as CASRLAISYNEQFF.

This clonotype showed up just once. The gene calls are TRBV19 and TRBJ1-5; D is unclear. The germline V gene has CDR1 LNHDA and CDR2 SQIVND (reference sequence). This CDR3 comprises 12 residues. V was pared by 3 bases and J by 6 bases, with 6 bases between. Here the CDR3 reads CASSMGFQPQHF. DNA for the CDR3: TGTGCCAGTAGTATGGGGTTTCAGCCCCAGCATTTT.

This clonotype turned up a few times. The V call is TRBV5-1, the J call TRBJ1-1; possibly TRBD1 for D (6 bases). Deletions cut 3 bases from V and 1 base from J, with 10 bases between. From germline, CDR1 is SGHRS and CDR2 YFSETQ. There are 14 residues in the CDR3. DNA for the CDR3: TGCGCCAGCAGCTGGGGACATTCGAACACTGAAGCTTTCTTT. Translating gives CASSWGHSNTEAFF.